This T cell receptor beta chain was profiled in a study of blood T cell repertoires in COVID-19. The overall study: COVID-19 samples, acute and convalescent, were from the United States, Italy and Spain. Sources were T cells, B-cell-depleted T cells, or PBMCs; the material itself was cDNA or gDNA.

In the authors' workflow: For nucleated cells, counts were estimated from reference gene primer amplification. The assay was immunoSEQ multiplex PCR, and TCRdb's table has in-frame clones only and misses some. V and J calls and clone size are those listed in that table; D and trimming were worked out from the DNA. This sample carries about 240,000 clones, more than 75% of them seen once, and the ten largest clones take about 12%. Looked up from germline, CDR1 is WNHNN and CDR2 is SYGVQD (reference sequence). Unmatched junction bases numbered 8, after V lost 6 bases and J lost 5 bases. The CDR3 has 15 amino acids. This clone has a single count.

Sequencing input: peripheral blood. The V and J genes are TRBV10-1 and TRBJ1-5, with 9 bases aligning to TRBD1. This TCR came from an elderly man with acute or convalescent COVID-19. The CDR3 DNA follows: TGCGCCAGCAGACGTGGCCGGGACAGGGATCAGCCCCAGCATTTT. Translation gives CASRRGRDRDQPQHF.